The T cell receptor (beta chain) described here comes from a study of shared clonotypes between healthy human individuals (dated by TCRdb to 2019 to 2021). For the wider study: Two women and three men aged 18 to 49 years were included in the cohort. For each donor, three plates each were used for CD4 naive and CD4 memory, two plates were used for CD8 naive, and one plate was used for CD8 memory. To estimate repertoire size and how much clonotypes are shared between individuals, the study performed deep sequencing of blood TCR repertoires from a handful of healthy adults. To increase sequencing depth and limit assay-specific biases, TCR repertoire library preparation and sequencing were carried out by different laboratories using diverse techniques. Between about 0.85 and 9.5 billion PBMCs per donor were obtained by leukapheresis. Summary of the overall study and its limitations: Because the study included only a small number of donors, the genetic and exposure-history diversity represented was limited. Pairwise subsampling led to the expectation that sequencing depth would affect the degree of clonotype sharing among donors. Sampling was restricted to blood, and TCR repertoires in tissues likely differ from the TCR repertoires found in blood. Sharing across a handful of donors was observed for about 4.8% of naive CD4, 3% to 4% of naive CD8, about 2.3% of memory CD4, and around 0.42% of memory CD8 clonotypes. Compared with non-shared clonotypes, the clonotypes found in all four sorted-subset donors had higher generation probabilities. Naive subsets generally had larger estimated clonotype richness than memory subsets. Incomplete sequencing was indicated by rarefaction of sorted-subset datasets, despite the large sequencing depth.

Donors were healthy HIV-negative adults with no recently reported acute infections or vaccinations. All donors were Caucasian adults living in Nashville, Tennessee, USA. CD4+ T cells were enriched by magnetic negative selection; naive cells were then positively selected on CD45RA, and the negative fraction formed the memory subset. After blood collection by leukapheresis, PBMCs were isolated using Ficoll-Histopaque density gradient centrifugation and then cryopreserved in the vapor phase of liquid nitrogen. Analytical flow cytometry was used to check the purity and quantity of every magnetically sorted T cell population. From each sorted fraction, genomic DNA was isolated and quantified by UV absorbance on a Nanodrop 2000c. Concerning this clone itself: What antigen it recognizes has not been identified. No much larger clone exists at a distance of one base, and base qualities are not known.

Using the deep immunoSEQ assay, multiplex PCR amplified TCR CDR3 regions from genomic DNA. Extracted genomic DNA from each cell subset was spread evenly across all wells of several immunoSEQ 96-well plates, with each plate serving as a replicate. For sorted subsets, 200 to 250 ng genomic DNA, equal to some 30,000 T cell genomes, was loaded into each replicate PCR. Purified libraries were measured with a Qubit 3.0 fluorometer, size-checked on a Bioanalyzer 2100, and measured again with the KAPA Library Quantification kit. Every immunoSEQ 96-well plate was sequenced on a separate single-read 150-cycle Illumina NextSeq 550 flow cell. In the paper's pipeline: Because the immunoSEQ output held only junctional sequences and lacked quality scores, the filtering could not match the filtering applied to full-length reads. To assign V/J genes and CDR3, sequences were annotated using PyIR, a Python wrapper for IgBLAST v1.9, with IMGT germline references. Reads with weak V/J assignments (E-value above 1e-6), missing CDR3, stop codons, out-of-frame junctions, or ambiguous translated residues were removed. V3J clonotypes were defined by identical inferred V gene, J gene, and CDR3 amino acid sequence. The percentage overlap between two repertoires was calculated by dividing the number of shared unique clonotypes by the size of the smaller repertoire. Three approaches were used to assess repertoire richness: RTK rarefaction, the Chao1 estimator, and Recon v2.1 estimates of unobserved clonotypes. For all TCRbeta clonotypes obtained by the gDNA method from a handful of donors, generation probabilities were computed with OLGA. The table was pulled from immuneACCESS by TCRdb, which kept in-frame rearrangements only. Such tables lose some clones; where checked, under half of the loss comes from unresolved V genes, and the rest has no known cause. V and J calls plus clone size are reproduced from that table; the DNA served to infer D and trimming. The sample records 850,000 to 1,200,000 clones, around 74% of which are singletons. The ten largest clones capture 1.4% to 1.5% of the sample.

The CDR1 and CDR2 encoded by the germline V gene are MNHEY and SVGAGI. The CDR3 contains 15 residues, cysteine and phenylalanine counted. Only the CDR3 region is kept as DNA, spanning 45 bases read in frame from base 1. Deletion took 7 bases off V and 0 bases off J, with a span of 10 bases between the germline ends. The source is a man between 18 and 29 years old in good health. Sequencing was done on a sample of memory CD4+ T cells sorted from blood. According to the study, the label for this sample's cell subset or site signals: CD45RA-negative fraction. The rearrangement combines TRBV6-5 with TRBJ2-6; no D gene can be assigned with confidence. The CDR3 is CASTFHGSGANVLTF. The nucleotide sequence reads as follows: TGTGCCAGCACCTTTCACGGCTCTGGGGCCAACGTCCTGACTTTC.